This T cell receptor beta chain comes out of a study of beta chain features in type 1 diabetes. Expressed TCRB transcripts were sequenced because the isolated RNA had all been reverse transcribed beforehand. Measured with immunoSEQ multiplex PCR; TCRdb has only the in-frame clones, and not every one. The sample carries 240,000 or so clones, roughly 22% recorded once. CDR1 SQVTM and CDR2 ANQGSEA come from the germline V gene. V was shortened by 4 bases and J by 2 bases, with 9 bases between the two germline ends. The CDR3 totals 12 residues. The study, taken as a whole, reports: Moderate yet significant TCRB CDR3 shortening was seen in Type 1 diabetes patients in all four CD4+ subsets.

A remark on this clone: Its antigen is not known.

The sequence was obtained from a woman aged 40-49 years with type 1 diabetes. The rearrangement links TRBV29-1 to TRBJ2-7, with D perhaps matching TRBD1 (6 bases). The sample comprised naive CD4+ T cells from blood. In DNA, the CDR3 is TGCAGCGTTGGGGGGCCCACCTACGAGCAGTACTTC. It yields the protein CSVGGPTYEQYF.